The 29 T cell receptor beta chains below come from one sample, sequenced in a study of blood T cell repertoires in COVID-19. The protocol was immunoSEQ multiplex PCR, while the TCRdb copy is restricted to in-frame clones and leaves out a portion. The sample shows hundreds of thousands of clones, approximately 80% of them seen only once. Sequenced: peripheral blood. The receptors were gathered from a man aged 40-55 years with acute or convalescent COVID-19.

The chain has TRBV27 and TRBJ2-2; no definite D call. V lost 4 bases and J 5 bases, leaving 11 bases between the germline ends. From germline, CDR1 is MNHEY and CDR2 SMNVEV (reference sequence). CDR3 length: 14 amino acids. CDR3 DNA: TGTGCCAGCAGTTCCCTACAGAGAACCGGGGAGCTGTTTTTT. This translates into CASSSLQRTGELFF.

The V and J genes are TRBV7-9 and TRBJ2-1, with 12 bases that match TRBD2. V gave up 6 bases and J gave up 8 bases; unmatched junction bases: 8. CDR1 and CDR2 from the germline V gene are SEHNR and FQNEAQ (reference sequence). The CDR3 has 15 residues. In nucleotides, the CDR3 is TGTGCCAGCAGTTCCGGGACTAGCGGGTTCTATGAGCAGTTCTTC. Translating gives CASSSGTSGFYEQFF.

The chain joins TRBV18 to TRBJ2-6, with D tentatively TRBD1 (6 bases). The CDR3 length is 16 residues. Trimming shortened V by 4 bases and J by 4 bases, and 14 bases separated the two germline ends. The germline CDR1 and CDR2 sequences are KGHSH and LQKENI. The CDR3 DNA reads TGTGCCAGCTCACAGACCAGGGGCGGAGGGGCCAACGTCCTGACTTTC. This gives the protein CASSQTRGGGANVLTF.

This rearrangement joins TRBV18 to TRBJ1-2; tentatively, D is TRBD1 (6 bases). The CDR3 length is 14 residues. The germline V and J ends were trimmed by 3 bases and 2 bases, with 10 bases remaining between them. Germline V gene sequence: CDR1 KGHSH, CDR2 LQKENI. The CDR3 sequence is CASSPTTGNYGYTF. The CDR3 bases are TGTGCCAGCTCACCCACTACAGGGAACTATGGCTACACCTTC.

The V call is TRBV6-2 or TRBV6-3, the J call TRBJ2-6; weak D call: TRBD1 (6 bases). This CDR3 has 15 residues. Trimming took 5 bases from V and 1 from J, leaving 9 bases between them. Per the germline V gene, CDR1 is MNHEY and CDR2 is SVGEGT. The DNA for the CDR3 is TGTGCCAGCAGTACAGGGTTTTCTGGGGCCAACGTCCTGACTTTC. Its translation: CASSTGFSGANVLTF.

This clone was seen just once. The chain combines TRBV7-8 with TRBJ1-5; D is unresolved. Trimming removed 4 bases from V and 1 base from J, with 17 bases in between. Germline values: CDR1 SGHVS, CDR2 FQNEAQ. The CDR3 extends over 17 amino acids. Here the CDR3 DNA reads TGTGCCAGCAGCTCGGCCGGGGTCAGACAAAGCAATCAGCCCCAGCATTTT. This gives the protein CASSSAGVRQSNQPQHF.

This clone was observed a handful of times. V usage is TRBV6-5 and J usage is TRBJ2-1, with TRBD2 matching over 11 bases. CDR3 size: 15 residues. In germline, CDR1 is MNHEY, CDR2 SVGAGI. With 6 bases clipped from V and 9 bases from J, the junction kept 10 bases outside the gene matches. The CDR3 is CASRGTSGPQGEQFF. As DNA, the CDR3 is TGTGCCAGCAGGGGGACTAGCGGACCTCAGGGTGAGCAGTTCTTC.

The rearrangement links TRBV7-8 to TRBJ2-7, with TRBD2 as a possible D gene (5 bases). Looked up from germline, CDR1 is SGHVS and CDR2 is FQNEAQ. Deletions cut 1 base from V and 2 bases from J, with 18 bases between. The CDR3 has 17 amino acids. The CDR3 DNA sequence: TGTGCCAGCAGCTTAGGGGTACTAGGAATTCGCACCTACGAGCAGTACTTC. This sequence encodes CASSLGVLGIRTYEQYF.

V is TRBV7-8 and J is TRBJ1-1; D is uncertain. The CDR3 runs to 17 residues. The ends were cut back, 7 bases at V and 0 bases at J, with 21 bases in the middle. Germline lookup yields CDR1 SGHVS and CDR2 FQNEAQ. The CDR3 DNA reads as TGTGCCAGCACCGAAAGGAGTTTTTCCTCCTTGAACACTGAAGCTTTCTTT. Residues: CASTERSFSSLNTEAFF. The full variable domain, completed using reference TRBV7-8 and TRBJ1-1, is GAGVSQSPRYKVAKRGQDVALRCDPISGHVSLFWYQQALGQGPEFLTYFQNEAQLDKSGLPSDRFFAERPEGSVSTLKIQRTQQEDSAVYLCASTERSFSSLNTEAFFGQGTRLTVV.

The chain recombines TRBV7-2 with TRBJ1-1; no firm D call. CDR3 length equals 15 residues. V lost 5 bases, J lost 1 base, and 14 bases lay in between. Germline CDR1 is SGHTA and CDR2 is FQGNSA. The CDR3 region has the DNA TGTGCCAGCAGCCCAGGTCGCTCTCGGAACACTGAAGCTTTCTTT. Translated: CASSPGRSRNTEAFF.

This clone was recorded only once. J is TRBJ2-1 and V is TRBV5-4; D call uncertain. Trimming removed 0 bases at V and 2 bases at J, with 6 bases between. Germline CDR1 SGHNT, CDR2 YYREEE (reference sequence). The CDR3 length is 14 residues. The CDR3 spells CASSLGATYNEQFF. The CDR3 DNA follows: TGTGCCAGCAGCTTGGGCGCGACCTACAATGAGCAGTTCTTC. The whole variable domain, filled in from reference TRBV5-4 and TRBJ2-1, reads ETGVTQSPTHLIKTRGQQVTLRCSSQSGHNTVSWYQQALGQGPQFIFQYYREEENGRGNFPPRFSGLQFPNYSSELNVNALELDDSALYLCASSLGATYNEQFFGPGTRLTVL.

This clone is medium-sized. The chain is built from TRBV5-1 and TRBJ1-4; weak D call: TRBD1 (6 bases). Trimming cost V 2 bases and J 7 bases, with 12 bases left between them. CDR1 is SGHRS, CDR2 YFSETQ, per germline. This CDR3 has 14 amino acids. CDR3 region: CASSFLPRGEKLFF. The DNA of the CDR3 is TGCGCCAGCAGCTTTCTTCCCAGGGGTGAAAAACTGTTTTTT.

The DNA for the CDR3 is TGCGCCAGCAGCATCGATCAGGGGGCAGGGACTGAAGCTTTCTTT. Translation: CASSIDQGAGTEAFF. This chain joins TRBV5-1 and TRBJ1-1, with TRBD1 matching 8 bases. V lost 4 bases and J lost 5; bases outside the gene matches: 10. The CDR3 covers 15 residues. From germline, CDR1 is SGHRS and CDR2 YFSETQ.

CDR3 sequence: CASSLGSGTGTDTQYF. As DNA, the CDR3 is TGCGCCAGCAGCTTGGGGAGTGGAACGGGCACAGATACGCAGTATTTT. V and J are TRBV5-1 and TRBJ2-3; D not resolved. Germline V gene lookup returns CDR1 SGHRS and CDR2 YFSETQ. The V end was cut by 0 bases, the J end by 1 base, with 12 bases between. CDR3 length: 16 amino acids. The whole variable domain, remainder taken from reference TRBV5-1 and TRBJ2-3, is KAGVTQTPRYLIKTRGQQVTLSCSPISGHRSVSWYQQTPGQGLQFLFEYFSETQRNKGNFPGRFSGRQFSNSRSEMNVSTLELGDSALYLCASSLGSGTGTDTQYFGPGTRLTVL.

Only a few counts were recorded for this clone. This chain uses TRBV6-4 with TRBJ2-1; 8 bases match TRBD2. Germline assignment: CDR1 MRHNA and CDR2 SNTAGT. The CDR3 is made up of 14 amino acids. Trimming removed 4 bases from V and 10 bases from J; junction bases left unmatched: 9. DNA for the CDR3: TGTGCCAGCAGTGCGACTAGCGAGGCACGGGAGCAGTTCTTC. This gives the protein CASSATSEAREQFF.

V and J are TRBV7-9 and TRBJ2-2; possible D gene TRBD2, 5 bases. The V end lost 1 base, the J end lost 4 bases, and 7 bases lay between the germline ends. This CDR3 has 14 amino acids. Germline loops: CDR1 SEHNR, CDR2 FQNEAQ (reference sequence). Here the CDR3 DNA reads TGTGCCAGCAGCTTAGTAGAGGGCACCGGGGAGCTGTTTTTT. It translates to CASSLVEGTGELFF.

The CDR3: CAWSVSYRSEAFF. CDR3 nucleotide sequence: TGTGCCTGGAGTGTATCCTACAGGAGTGAAGCTTTCTTT. The chain recombines TRBV30 with TRBJ1-1; a possible D gene is TRBD1 (5 bases). With 0 bases removed from V and 7 bases from J, the gap between germline ends came to 12 bases. The germline CDR1 and CDR2 sequences are GTSNPN and SVGIG (reference sequence). This CDR3 contains 13 residues.

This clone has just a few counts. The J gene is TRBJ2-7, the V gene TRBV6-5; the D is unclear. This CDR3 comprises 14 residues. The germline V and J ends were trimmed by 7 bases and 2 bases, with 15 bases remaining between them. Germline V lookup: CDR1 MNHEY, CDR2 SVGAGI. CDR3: CASTPSSKPYEQYF. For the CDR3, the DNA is TGTGCCAGCACCCCTAGTTCTAAACCCTACGAGCAGTACTTC.

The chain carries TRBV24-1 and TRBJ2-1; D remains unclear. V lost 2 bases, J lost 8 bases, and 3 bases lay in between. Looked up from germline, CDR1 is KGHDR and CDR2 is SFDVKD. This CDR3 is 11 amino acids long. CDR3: CATSDSYEQFF. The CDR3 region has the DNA TGTGCCACCAGTGATTCCTATGAGCAGTTCTTC.

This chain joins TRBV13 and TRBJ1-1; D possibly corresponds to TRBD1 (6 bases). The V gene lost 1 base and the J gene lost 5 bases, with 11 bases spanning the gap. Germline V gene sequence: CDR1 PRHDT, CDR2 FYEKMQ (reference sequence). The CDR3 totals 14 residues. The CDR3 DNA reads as TGTGCCAGCAGCTTAGTGACAGGAAGGACTGAAGCTTTCTTT. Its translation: CASSLVTGRTEAFF.

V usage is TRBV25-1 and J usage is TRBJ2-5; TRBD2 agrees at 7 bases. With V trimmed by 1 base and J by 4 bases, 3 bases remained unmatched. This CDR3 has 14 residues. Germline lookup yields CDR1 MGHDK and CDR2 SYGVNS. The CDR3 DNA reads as TGTGCCAGCAGTGAATTGGGGGGGAGAGAGACCCAGTACTTC. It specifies CASSELGGRETQYF.

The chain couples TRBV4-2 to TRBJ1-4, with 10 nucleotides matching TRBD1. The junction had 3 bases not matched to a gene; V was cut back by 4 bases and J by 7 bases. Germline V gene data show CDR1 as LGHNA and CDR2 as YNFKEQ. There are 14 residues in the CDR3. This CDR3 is CASSPRDRGEKLFF. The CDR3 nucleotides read TGTGCCAGCAGCCCCCGGGACAGGGGTGAAAAACTGTTTTTT.

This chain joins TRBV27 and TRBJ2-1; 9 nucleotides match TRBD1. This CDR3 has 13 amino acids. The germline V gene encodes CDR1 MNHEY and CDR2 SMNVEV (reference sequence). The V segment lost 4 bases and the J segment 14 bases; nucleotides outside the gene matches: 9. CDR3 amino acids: CASSSSRTGEKFF. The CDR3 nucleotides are TGTGCCAGCAGTTCGTCCCGGACAGGGGAGAAGTTCTTC.

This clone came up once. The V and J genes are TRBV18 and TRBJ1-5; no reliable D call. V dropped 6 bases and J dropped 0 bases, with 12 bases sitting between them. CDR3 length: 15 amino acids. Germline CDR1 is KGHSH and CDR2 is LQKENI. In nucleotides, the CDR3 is TGTGCCAGCTCCTCCTCGGCGGTTAGCAATCAGCCCCAGCATTTT. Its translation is CASSSSAVSNQPQHF.

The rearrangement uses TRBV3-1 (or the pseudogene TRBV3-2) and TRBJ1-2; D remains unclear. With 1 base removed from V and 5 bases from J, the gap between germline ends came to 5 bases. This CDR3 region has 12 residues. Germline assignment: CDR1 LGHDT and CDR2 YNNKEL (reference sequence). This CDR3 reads CASSQGEYGYTF. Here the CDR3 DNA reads TGTGCCAGCAGCCAAGGGGAGTATGGCTACACCTTC.

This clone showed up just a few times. The CDR3 nucleotides are TGTGCCAGCAGCTTGGACTGGACAGAAAATTCACCCCTCCACTTT. This encodes CASSLDWTENSPLHF. V and J are TRBV5-5 and TRBJ1-6, with D possibly matching TRBD1 (6 bases). Trimming took 0 bases from V and 7 from J, leaving 11 bases between them. The CDR3 contains 15 residues. CDR1 and CDR2 from the germline V gene are SGHKS and YYEKEE (reference sequence).

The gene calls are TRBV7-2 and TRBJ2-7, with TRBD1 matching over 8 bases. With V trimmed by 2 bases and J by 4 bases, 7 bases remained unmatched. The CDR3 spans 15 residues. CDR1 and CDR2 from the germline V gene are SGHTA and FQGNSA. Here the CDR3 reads CASSLSARGPYEQYF. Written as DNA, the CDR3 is TGTGCCAGCAGCTTATCGGCCAGGGGGCCGTACGAGCAGTACTTC.

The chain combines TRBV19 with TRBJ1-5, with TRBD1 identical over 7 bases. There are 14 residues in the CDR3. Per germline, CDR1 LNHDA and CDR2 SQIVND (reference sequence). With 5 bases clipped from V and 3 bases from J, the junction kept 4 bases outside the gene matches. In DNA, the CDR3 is TGTGCCAGTAGTCCAGGACAGGACAATCAGCCCCAGCATTTT. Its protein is CASSPGQDNQPQHF. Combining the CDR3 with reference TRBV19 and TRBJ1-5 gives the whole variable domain DGGITQSPKYLFRKEGQNVTLSCEQNLNHDAMYWYRQDPGQGLRLIYYSQIVNDFQKGDIAEGYSVSREKKESFPLTVTSAQKNPTAFYLCASSPGQDNQPQHFGDGTRLSIL.

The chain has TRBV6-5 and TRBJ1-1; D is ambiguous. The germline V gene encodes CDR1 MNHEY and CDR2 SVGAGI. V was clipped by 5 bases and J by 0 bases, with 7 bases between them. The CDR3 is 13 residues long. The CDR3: CASSNPMNTEAFF. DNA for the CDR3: TGTGCCAGCAGTAATCCCATGAACACTGAAGCTTTCTTT.